What follows is one T cell receptor (beta chain) and its context. Its antigen has not been determined. Base-call qualities are not available, and no considerably larger clone is one nucleotide away. Measured from the cysteine to the phenylalanine, the CDR3 is 17 residues long. The sequence is cut down to CDR3 DNA, 51 bases in frame from base 1. Trimming costs V 0 bases and J 3 bases, and their ends lie 15 bases apart. The germline V gene provides CDR1 MGHRA and CDR2 YSYEKL. The High Capacity cDNA Reverse Transcription Kit was used to reverse transcribe all of the isolated RNA, meaning that expressed TCRB transcripts were what got sequenced. Deep immunoSEQ sequencing was performed on naive, central memory and regulatory T cell samples, with an average of around 3.5 million total reads per sample. Sorted cells were lysed in RLT buffer, and RNA was extracted using DNase-treated RNeasy Micro or Mini kits according to cell number. To prevent cross-contamination, every cell subset was processed on its own, while patient and healthy donor samples were processed together. The immunoSEQ multiplex PCR was used to amplify TCRB sequences from cDNA, generating 87-bp fragments that spanned the CDR3 region. The amplicons were sequenced using the Illumina HiSeq platform. The authors processed their data as follows. PCR bias was corrected computationally using synthetic template baselines, and reads within Hamming distance 2 were collapsed, with unmergeable singletons discarded. Reads were aligned against IMGT so that V, D and J genes, CDR3 length and insertions or deletions at six rearrangement sites could be assigned. Clonotype counts were normalized to sorted cell number within each subset before computing true diversity and Gini coefficients with the tcR R package. The overlap coefficient, calculated on TCRB nucleotide sequences, was used to quantify repertoire sharing. TCRdb mirrors the immuneACCESS table, restricted to in-frame sequences. Some clones are absent from its copies; in checked studies, under half trace to an unresolved V gene, and the reason for the others is unknown. V, J and clone size reflect that table, while D and trimming were determined from the DNA. The sample has some 9,800 clones on record, about 84% of them singletons. Of the sample, about 1.4% is held by the ten largest clones.

These data originate in a study of beta chain features in type 1 diabetes (dated by TCRdb to 2016 to 2019). About the investigation overall: No differences in mean age, gender distribution, total cell number or subset yield were found between patients and healthy donors. Across all samples, some 110,000,000 sorted cells were examined, and cell number per subset correlated strongly with RNA yield. In the study, TCRB repertoires of sorted circulating CD4+ T cell subsets from recently diagnosed type 1 diabetes patients were compared with those of matched healthy donors. Whereas all 30 or so donors provided naive and central memory subsets, regulatory and stem cell-like memory subsets were isolated from just 8 patients and about eight healthy donors.

Overall results and qualifications from the work: HLA sub-analyses involved small numbers of individuals, so any influence of HLA type on TCRB rearrangement remained unresolved. Type 1 diabetes patients showed a moderate but significant shortening of TCRB CDR3 length in all four CD4+ subsets. Shorter templates might be favored by PCR, yet because patient and control samples were amplified and corrected together, any such skew would affect both groups equally. Because cDNA rather than genomic DNA was sequenced, highly expressing activated cells could have been over-represented, although no difference in activation and CD3 levels was found between groups. At VDJ recombination sites, type 1 diabetes patients had fewer insertions and more deleted nucleotides, which implies abnormalities in thymic rearrangement. Naive, central memory and regulatory TCRB repertoires appeared more similar among patients than among healthy donors.

Each donor gave one peripheral blood draw, roughly 120 mL on average, collected into heparinised tubes. A BD FACSAria II was used to sort naive, central memory, regulatory and stem cell-like memory CD4+ T cells with a panel that included CD45RO, CCR7, CD25, CD127, CD95 and CD27. All sorted populations exceeded 95% purity. Right away, PBMCs were isolated by Lymphoprep density gradient centrifugation and were stained directly, with no culture step. So that batch effects would be minimized, each experiment stained and sorted samples in pairs, pairing one healthy donor with one patient. Input material: Tregs from blood. In the paper's terms, the cell subset or site label means: regulatory CD4+ T cells. The clonotype was recovered from a woman aged 18-35 years in good health. This chain joins TRBV4-1 to TRBJ1-5; a tentative D call is TRBD1 (6 bases match). In nucleotide form, the sequence is TGCGCCAGCAGCCAAGATGGCAAGTGGGGGCCCAATCAGCCCCAGCATTTT. Translated, it gives CASSQDGKWGPNQPQHF.